The 18 T cell receptor beta chains below were found in one sample sequenced in a study of T cells in localized non-small cell lung cancer (dated by TCRdb to 2018 to 2021). Library preparation was by the immunoSEQ multiplex PCR assay. TCRdb carries this immuneACCESS record with in-frame sequences only. Its versions omit some clonotypes, under half of them owing to an unresolved V gene in the studies checked, with the rest unexplained. Recorded for this sample are 45,000 to 70,000 clones; 70% to 90% of them occurred a single time. The ten largest account for approximately 5% of the sample. The sample in question was peripheral blood, obtained before any cancer treatment. These receptors were collected from a woman aged 40-69 years with stage I lung adenocarcinoma.

V gene TRBV30 combines with J gene TRBJ2-7; D call uncertain. The CDR3 length is 15 residues. Germline CDR1 is GTSNPN and CDR2 is SVGIG (reference sequence). Deletions cut 2 bases from V and 8 bases from J, with 22 bases between. CDR3 DNA: TGTGCCTGGAGTAATACAATGAACGGAGTCGACCAGCAGTACTTC. Translation: CAWSNTMNGVDQQYF.

The chain has TRBV7-9 and TRBJ2-1; D remains ambiguous. The CDR3 is made up of 14 amino acids. V gave up 6 bases and J gave up 6 bases, with 15 bases separating them. Germline V gene sequence: CDR1 SEHNR, CDR2 FQNEAQ (reference sequence). The CDR3 protein is CASSRRAIRNEQFF. For the CDR3, the DNA is TGTGCCAGCAGTCGCCGGGCCATACGCAATGAGCAGTTCTTC.

The V and J genes are TRBV5-1 and TRBJ2-1; no clear D gene. Germline CDR1 and CDR2: SGHRS and YFSETQ. This CDR3 spans 11 amino acids. V dropped 4 bases and J dropped 8 bases, with 7 bases sitting between them. CDR3 coding DNA: TGCGCCAGCAGCGGGGTCCATGAGCAGTTCTTC. Translated: CASSGVHEQFF.

The chain joins TRBV12-5 to TRBJ2-3; 11 bases agree with TRBD2. This CDR3 comprises 17 residues. The V gene's germline CDR1 is LGHNT and CDR2 FRNRAP. After removal of 6 bases from V and 0 bases from J, the junction contained 8 bases not matched to a gene. Here the CDR3 DNA reads TGTGCTAGTGGCAGAGGGACTAGCGGAGCCAGCACAGATACGCAGTATTTT. It yields the protein CASGRGTSGASTDTQYF.

The chain employs TRBV30 and TRBJ1-5; 7 bases line up with TRBD1. The trim removed 2 bases at V and 0 bases at J, leaving 4 bases unmatched. Germline-derived CDR1 and CDR2 are GTSNPN and SVGIG (reference sequence). The CDR3 totals 15 residues. The CDR3 sequence is CAWSTGVTSNQPQHF. The DNA for the CDR3 is TGTGCCTGGAGTACAGGGGTAACTAGCAATCAGCCCCAGCATTTT.

V usage is TRBV19 and J usage is TRBJ2-3, with TRBD1 identical over 8 bases. The CDR3 is 16 residues long. Germline V lookup: CDR1 LNHDA, CDR2 SQIVND (reference sequence). V trimming: 3 bases; J trimming: 2 bases; junction bases outside the gene matches: 7. The CDR3 here is CASSIKGTGHTDTQYF. The CDR3 DNA reads as TGTGCCAGTAGTATTAAAGGGACAGGCCACACAGATACGCAGTATTTT.

The rearrangement links TRBV9 to TRBJ1-6; D might be TRBD1 (5 bases). Between the trimmed V and J ends, which lost 2 bases and 8 bases, there was a span of 14 bases. CDR3 size: 15 residues. Per the germline V gene, CDR1 is SGDLS and CDR2 is YYNGEE. CDR3 region: CASSVGGGKDSPLHF. CDR3 DNA sequence: TGTGCCAGCAGCGTCGGGGGGGGTAAGGATTCACCCCTCCACTTT.

The chain uses TRBV28 and TRBJ1-2; D is uncertain. The CDR3 runs 14 residues. Germline CDR1 reads MDHEN; CDR2 reads SYDVKM. The V gene lost 5 bases and the J gene lost 5 bases, with 15 bases spanning the gap. CDR3 DNA sequence: TGTGCCAGCAGTGGGAGTATCCGTGCATATGGCTACACCTTC. Translation: CASSGSIRAYGYTF.

The rearrangement uses TRBV7-2 and TRBJ2-5; no reliable D call. The germline CDR1 and CDR2 sequences are SGHTA and FQGNSA. The CDR3 totals 11 residues. V was shortened by 4 bases and J by 4 bases, with 4 bases between the two germline ends. As DNA, the CDR3 is TGTGCCAGCAGCTCCACAGAGACCCAGTACTTC. Protein product: CASSSTETQYF.

The CDR3 DNA is TGTGCCAGCAGCTTGGTGGGGGACAGGGTCGTACACAATGAGCAGTTCTTC. As protein: CASSLVGDRVVHNEQFF. The chain links TRBV5-4 to TRBJ2-1; 9 nucleotides agree with TRBD1. The CDR3 has 17 amino acids. V dropped 0 bases and J dropped 5; count of bases not matched to a gene: 9. Germline CDR1 is SGHNT and CDR2 is YYREEE (reference sequence).

The CDR3 DNA sequence: TGTGCCAGCAGCCAAGTTGTGGGCAGGGAAGAGACCCAGTACTTC. It encodes CASSQVVGREETQYF. The chain joins TRBV4-2 to TRBJ2-5; TRBD1 is a possible D gene (5 bases). This CDR3 has 15 amino acids. Germline CDR1 and CDR2: LGHNA and YNFKEQ. Trimming stripped 1 base from V and 3 bases from J, with 12 bases between.

The chain is built from TRBV2 and TRBJ2-6, with 9 bases aligning to TRBD2. From germline, CDR1 is SNHLY and CDR2 FYNNEI. CDR3 size: 17 residues. V lost 11 bases to trimming and J lost 1 base; unmatched junction nucleotides: 12. The CDR3 DNA sequence: TGTGCCGGATCCACGGGACTAGCTAGGTCTGGGGCCAACGTCCTGACTTTC. Translating gives CAGSTGLARSGANVLTF.

The V call is TRBV7-9, the J call TRBJ2-1; 13 nucleotides agree with TRBD2. V shed 2 bases, J shed 8 bases, and the junction held 6 bases outside the gene matches. The CDR3 runs to 16 residues. CDR1 is SEHNR, CDR2 FQNEAQ, per germline (reference sequence). CDR3 sequence reads: CASSLTGLAGVHEQFF. The CDR3 nucleotides read TGTGCCAGCAGCTTAACTGGACTAGCGGGGGTCCATGAGCAGTTCTTC.

V is TRBV12-1 and J is TRBJ1-2; TRBD1, as called in the table, went unchecked against the DNA. TRBV12-1 is tagged as a pseudogene. The CDR3 contains 19 residues. CDR3 coding DNA: TGTGCCAGCAGCTTAGTACGATCGTCTAAGGACAGGGTCTTCTATGGCTACACCTTC. It translates to CASSLVRSSKDRVFYGYTF.

Here the CDR3 reads CASSTPGRIHNEQFF. CDR3 bases: TGTGCCAGCAGCACCCCGGGGCGCATCCACAATGAGCAGTTCTTC. J is TRBJ2-1 and V is TRBV7-2; D could derive from TRBD1 or TRBD2 (5 bases each). The CDR3 contains 15 residues. Between the trimmed V and J ends, which lost 5 bases and 5 bases, there was a span of 16 bases. Germline values: CDR1 SGHTA, CDR2 FQGNSA.

This chain connects TRBV2 to TRBJ1-3, with D possibly matching TRBD1 (5 bases). The germline V gene has CDR1 SNHLY and CDR2 FYNNEI. V lost 6 bases, J lost 3 bases, and 9 bases lay in between. This CDR3 spans 13 amino acids. CDR3 sequence: CASRMGGGNTIYF. In nucleotides, the CDR3 is TGTGCCAGCAGAATGGGGGGTGGAAACACCATATATTTT.

J is TRBJ2-7 and V is TRBV5-6; D not certain. The CDR3 is made up of 14 amino acids. Germline CDR1 reads SGHDT; CDR2 reads YYEEEE. The V and J ends lost 1 base and 0 bases respectively, with 8 bases between them. This CDR3 is CASSLKGLSYEQYF. CDR3 DNA: TGTGCCAGCAGCTTGAAGGGCCTCTCCTACGAGCAGTACTTC.

This sequence joins TRBV11-2 and TRBJ2-5; 12 bases map to TRBD2. V lost 2 bases, J lost 4 bases, and 8 bases stayed unmatched. Per germline, CDR1 SGHAT and CDR2 FQNNGV. The CDR3 consists of 17 residues. In DNA, the CDR3 is TGTGCCAGCAGCTTACGGGCTAGCGGGGGGGCCCGAGAGACCCAGTACTTC. Protein sequence: CASSLRASGGARETQYF. Looking up the rest from reference TRBV11-2 and TRBJ2-5 gives the full variable domain: EAGVAQSPRYKIIEKRQSVAFWCNPISGHATLYWYQQILGQGPKLLIQFQNNGVVDDSQLPKDRFSAERLKGVDSTLKIQPAKLEDSAVYLCASSLRASGGARETQYFGPGTRLLVL.